This T cell receptor (beta chain) was sequenced for a study of control samples from healthy donors and cancer patients. Some clones are missing from TCRdb's copy, which holds only in-frame ones; the method was immunoSEQ multiplex PCR. The repertoire holds 75,000 to 90,000 clones, with more than 70% as singletons. Specimen: blood. This TCR was sampled from a woman aged 35 to 49 in good health.

The CDR3 sequence is CASIGLAGGPPDTQYF. DNA for the CDR3: TGCGCCAGCATAGGACTAGCGGGGGGGCCGCCAGATACGCAGTATTTT. The chain uses TRBV10-1 and TRBJ2-3; TRBD2 matches 15 bases. The ends lost 7 bases at V and 4 bases at J; junction bases unmatched: 6. The CDR3 consists of 16 residues. CDR1 and CDR2 (germline): WNHNN, SYGVQD (reference sequence).